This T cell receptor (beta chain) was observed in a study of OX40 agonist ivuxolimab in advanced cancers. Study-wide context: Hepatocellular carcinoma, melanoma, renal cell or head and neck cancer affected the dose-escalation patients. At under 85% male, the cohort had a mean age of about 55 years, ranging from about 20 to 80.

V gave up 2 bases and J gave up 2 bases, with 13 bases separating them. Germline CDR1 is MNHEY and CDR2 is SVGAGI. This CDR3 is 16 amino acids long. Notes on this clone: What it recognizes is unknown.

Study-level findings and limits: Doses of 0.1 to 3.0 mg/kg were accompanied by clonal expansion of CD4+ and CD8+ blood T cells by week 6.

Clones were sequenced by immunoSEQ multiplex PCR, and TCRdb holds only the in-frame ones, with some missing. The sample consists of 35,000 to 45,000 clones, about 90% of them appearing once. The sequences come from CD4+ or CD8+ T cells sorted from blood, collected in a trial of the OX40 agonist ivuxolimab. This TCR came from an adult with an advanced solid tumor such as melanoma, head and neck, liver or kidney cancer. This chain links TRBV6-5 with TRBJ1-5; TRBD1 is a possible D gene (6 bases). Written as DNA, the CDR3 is TGTGCCAGCAGTTACCCTATAAGGGGGGGCAATCAGCCCCAGCATTTT. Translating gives CASSYPIRGGNQPQHF.